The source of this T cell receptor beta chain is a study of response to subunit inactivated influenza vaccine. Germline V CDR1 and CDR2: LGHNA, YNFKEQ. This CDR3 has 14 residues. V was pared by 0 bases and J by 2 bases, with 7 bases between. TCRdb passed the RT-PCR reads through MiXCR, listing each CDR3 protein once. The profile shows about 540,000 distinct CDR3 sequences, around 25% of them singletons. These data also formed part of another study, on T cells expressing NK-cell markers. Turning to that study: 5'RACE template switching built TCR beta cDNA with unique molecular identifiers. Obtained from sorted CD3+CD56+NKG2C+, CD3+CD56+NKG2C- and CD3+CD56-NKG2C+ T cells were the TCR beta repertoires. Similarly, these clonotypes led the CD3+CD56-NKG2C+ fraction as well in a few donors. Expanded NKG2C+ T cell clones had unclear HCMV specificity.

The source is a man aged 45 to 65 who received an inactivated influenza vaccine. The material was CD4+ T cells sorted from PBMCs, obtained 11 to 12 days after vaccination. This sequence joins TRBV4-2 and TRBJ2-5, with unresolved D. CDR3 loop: CASSQDRQQETQYF. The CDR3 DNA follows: TGTGCCAGCAGCCAAGACCGCCAACAAGAGACCCAGTACTTC.